Sequencing of this TCR beta chain was carried out in a study of blood T cell repertoires in COVID-19. Whole-study context: Samples representing acute and convalescent COVID-19 were sourced from the United States, Italy and Spain. Nucleic acid was either cDNA or gDNA, and it came from T cells, B-cell-depleted T cells, or PBMCs.

Original data processing: Quantification of nucleated cells was approximated via reference gene primer amplification. Only in-frame clones appear in the TCRdb table, and some are missing; sequencing was by immunoSEQ multiplex PCR. Clone size and V and J calls were adopted from that table, with D and trimming inferred from the DNA. The table lists about 400,000 clones, around 86% of them singletons. Germline CDR1 is SGHTA and CDR2 is FQGNSA. The CDR3 totals 16 residues. The trim removed 4 bases at V and 8 bases at J, leaving 9 bases unmatched. The clonotype was recovered from a human donor in a cohort sampled during active COVID-19. The specimen was peripheral blood. The V and J genes are TRBV7-2 and TRBJ1-4, with TRBD1 matching 11 bases. In DNA, the CDR3 is TGTGCCAGCAGCTCAGGGGACAGGGGGAGTGTAGAAAAACTGTTTTTT. Residues: CASSSGDRGSVEKLFF. The full variable domain, rest sourced from reference TRBV7-2 and TRBJ1-4, is GAGVSQSPSNKVTEKGKDVELRCDPISGHTALYWYRQSLGQGLEFLIYFQGNSAPDKSGLPSDRFSAERTGGSVSTLTIQRTQQEDSAVYLCASSSGDRGSVEKLFFGSGTQLSVL.